One TCR beta chain is described in this entry. Its antigen is not known. This PCR relied on a set of 60 Vbeta primers and 13 Jbeta primers. Assay used: immunoSEQ multiplex PCR; TCRdb lists only in-frame clones, some missing. The table records 150,000 or so clones, 60% to 85% of them present only once. The CDR3 is made up of 14 amino acids. Germline loops: CDR1 SGHVS, CDR2 FNYEAQ. The V end was cut by 5 bases, the J end by 3 bases, with 14 bases between. This entry belongs to a study of cytomegalovirus exposure and HLA in healthy donors. Study-wide findings and caveats: According to an earlier analysis, most TCR beta V segments yielded productive rearrangements about 87% or about 30% of the time. On later analysis, the bulk of CMV-associated TCR beta chains appeared to be HLA-restricted.

The genes are TRBV7-6 and TRBJ2-7, with D perhaps matching TRBD2 (5 bases). The sequence derives from a man in his forties in good health and CMV-seropositive. Sequenced input: PBMCs. CDR3 DNA sequence: TGTGCCAGCAGCCCCGAGGGCCCTGACTACGAGCAGTACTTC. Encoded protein: CASSPEGPDYEQYF.